This T cell receptor beta chain was found in a study of cytotoxic CD8 clonotypes in ibrutinib-treated CLL. Study-level points and caveats: A rise in clonality was seen at ibrutinib response, and a fall back toward baseline was seen at progression. Shared public clonotypes were rare, and on treatment they either got smaller or stayed the same.

For this clone: Antigen specificity is unknown.

TCRdb's table, derived via immunoSEQ multiplex PCR, lists solely in-frame clones and lacks some. The sample consists of around 250,000 clones, 70% of them appearing once. Germline-derived CDR1 and CDR2 are LNHDA and SQIVND (reference sequence). The CDR3 spans 13 residues. Deletions cut 7 bases from V and 4 bases from J, with 13 bases between. The receptor's source is a human donor with chronic lymphocytic leukemia. Here the sequenced sample was PBMCs, taken after 24 months of ibrutinib treatment. The rearrangement uses TRBV19 and TRBJ1-1, with a tentative D call TRBD1 (6 bases). CDR3: CASTWGAGTEAFF. DNA of the CDR3: TGTGCCAGTACCTGGGGGGCCGGCACTGAAGCTTTCTTT.